This T cell receptor (beta chain) is drawn from a study of T cells in Graves' hyperthyroidism and ophthalmopathy. Study in general: Pretreatment peripheral blood was obtained at initial diagnosis.

A NOSPECS grade of at least 4, a Clinical Activity Score of at least 3 and duration under 3 months were recorded in ophthalmopathy patients. The study excluded patients with uncontrolled infection, other autoimmune disease, pregnancy or lactation. Clinical symptoms, serum thyroxine, TRAb, thyroid ultrasound and orbital computed tomography established diagnosis. Researchers amplified the TCR beta CDR3 regions from RNA transcripts. The primer set for the first-round RT-PCR of the TCR CDR3 was HTBI. MiXCR was run by TCRdb on the multiplex PCR reads, yielding one entry per CDR3 protein. The table records hundreds of thousands of distinct CDR3 sequences, 24% of them present only once. Germline loops: CDR1 MGHRA, CDR2 YSYEKL. This CDR3 has 19 residues. The ends lost 1 base at V and 1 base at J; junction bases unmatched: 15.

Sample: blood. This rearrangement joins TRBV4-1 to TRBJ2-7; TRBD2 aligns across 8 bases. This receptor was obtained from a woman in her 30s with Graves' ophthalmopathy. This chain's CDR3 is CASSQAPGLAGKRSYEQYF. The CDR3 DNA reads TGCGCCAGCAGCCAAGCCCCCGGGCTAGCGGGCAAGAGGTCCTACGAGCAGTACTTC.